This T cell receptor beta chain appears in the sequencing data of a study of CD8+CD57+ T cells in acquired aplastic anemia. Study at large: The average for DNA from sorted CD4+ and CD8+ cells was 3 to 3.5 ug.

Using genomic DNA as the template, TCR beta VDJ and CDR3 profiling was carried out. TCRdb ran MiXCR on the reads and lists one entry per CDR3 protein. The sample lists hundreds of thousands of distinct CDR3 sequences, 25% to 40% occurring once. The study's findings and limits: Overlap between patients and controls comprised about 28 CD8+ CDR3 sequences. A significant difference in CD8+ Simpson's diversity between patients and controls was not found.

On this clonotype itself: What it recognizes is unknown.

V was pared by 3 bases and J by 4 bases, with 6 bases between. The germline V gene has CDR1 ENHRY and CDR2 SYGVKD. The CDR3 sequence is 12 residues long. Sequencing involved patients with CD8+CD57+ cell expansion previously shown by flow cytometry. The patients, all of them, had severe acquired aplastic anemia. The sequence was obtained from a human donor with aplastic anemia. The V gene is TRBV10-3, the J gene TRBJ1-2; D uncertain. Source material: sorted CD4+, CD8+, or CD8+CD57+ T cells (not recorded which) from PBMCs. DNA of the CDR3: TGTGCCATCAGTGAAGTAGGCTATGGCTACACCTTC. Translating it yields CAISEVGYGYTF.